This TCR beta chain was documented in a study of blood T cell repertoires in COVID-19. Germline CDR1 is MNHEY and CDR2 is SMNVEV (reference sequence). The CDR3 is 15 residues long. V was trimmed by 0 bases and J by 1 base, leaving 9 bases between them. Some clones are missing from TCRdb's copy, which holds only in-frame ones; the method was immunoSEQ multiplex PCR. The data contain about 15,000 clones, approximately 86% of them singletons. The source is a man aged 50-60 years with active COVID-19. The genes are TRBV27 and TRBJ1-1, with D perhaps matching TRBD1 (5 bases). The sequencing input was peripheral blood. CDR3 in amino acids: CASSLSWGGNTEAFF. CDR3 DNA: TGTGCCAGCAGTTTATCGTGGGGGGGGAACACTGAAGCTTTCTTT.